This TCR beta chain was sequenced for a study of beta chain features in type 1 diabetes. The authors sorted CD4+ naive, central memory, regulatory and stem cell-like memory cells via CD45RO/CCR7/CD25/CD127/CD95/CD27. All of the isolated RNA was reverse transcribed, so expressed TCRB transcripts were sequenced. Approximately 3.9 million reads per sample were averaged for naive, central memory and regulatory samples. The data were produced by immunoSEQ multiplex PCR, yet TCRdb's version contains in-frame clones alone and is incomplete. The sample yields 640,000 or so clones, roughly an eighth seen once. On this clone itself: Its antigen is not known.

CDR3 length: 16 residues. Broader study findings: Moderately but significantly shorter TCRB CDR3s were found in Type 1 diabetes patients in all four CD4+ subsets.

This TCR was recovered from a man aged 18 to 30 with type 1 diabetes. The specimen was naive CD4+ T cells from blood. The rearrangement links TRBV21-1 to TRBJ2-3; no DNA check was done on the table's D call, TRBD1. TRBV21-1 is marked as a pseudogene. DNA for the CDR3: TGTGCCAGCAGCAAAGCCTCGGACAGGGGGCCAGATACGCAGTATTTT. Its protein product is CASSKASDRGPDTQYF.